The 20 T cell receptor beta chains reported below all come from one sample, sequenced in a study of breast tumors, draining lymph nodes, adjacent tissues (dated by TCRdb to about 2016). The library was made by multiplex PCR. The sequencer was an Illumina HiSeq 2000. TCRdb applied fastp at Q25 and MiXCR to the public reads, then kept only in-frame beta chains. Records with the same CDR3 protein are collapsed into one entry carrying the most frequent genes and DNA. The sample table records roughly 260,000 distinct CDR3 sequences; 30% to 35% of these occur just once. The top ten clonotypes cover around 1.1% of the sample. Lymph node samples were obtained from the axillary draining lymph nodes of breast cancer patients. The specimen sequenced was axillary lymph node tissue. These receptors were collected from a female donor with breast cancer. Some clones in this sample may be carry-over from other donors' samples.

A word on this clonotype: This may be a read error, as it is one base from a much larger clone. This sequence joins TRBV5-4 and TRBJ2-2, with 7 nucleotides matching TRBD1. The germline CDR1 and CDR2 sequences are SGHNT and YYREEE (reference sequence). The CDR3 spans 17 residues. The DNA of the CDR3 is TGTGCCAGCAGCTCAGGGGGAGTCAGCACGAACACCGGGGAGCCGTTTTTT. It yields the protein CASSSGGVSTNTGEPFF.

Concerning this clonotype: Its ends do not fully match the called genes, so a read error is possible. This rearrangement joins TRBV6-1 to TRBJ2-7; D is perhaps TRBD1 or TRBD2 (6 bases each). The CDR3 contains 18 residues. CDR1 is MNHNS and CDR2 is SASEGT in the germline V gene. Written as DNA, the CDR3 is TGTGCCAGCAGTCAAGCGCTTCTTGTAGGGGGGCGACGCTCCGAGCAGTACTTC. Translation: CASSQALLVGGRRSEQYF.

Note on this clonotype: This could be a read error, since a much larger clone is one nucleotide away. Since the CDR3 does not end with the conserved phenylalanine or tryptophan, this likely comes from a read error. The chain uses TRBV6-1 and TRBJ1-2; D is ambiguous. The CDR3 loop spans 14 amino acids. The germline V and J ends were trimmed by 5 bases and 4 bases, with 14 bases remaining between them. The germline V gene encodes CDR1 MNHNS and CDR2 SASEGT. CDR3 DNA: TGTGCCAGCAGTCCCCCCGCTGGCTTCTATGGCTACACCTCC. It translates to CASSPPAGFYGYTS.

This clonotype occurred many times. The CDR3 is CASSGPPGQGGWGETQYF. The CDR3 DNA reads as TGTGCCAGCAGCGGCCCACCGGGACAGGGAGGTTGGGGAGAGACCCAGTACTTC. This chain uses TRBV9 with TRBJ2-5, with TRBD1 matching 9 bases. V was clipped by 3 bases and J by 4 bases; unmatched bases: 16. Germline V lookup: CDR1 SGDLS, CDR2 YYNGEE. The CDR3 extends over 18 amino acids.

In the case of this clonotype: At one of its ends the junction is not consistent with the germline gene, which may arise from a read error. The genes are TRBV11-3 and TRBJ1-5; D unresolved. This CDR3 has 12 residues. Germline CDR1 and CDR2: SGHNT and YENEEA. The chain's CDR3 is CASSLDQTGELF. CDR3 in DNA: TGTGCCAGCAGCTTAGATCAGACCGGGGAGCTGTTT.

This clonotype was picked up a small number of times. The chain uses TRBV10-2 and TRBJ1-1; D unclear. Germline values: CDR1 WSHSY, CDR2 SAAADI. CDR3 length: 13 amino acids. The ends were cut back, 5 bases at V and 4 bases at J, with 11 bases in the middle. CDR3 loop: CASSTEPGTEAFF. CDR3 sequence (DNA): TGCGCCAGCAGTACAGAGCCGGGCACTGAAGCTTTCTTT.

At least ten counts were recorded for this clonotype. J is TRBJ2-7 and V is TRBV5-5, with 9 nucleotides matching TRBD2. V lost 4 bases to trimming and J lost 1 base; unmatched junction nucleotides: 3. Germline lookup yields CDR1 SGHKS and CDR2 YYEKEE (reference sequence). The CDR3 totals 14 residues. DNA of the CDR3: TGTGCCAGCAGCCCGGGACTAGCTTCCTACGAGCAGTACTTC. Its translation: CASSPGLASYEQYF. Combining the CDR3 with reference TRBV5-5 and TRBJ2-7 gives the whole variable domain DAGVTQSPTHLIKTRGQQVTLRCSPISGHKSVSWYQQVLGQGPQFIFQYYEKEERGRGNFPDRFSARQFPNYSSELNVNALLLGDSALYLCASSPGLASYEQYFGPGTRLTVT.

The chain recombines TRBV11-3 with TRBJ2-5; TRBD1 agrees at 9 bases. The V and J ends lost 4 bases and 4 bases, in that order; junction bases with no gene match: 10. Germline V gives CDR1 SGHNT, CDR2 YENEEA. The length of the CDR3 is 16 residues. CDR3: CASSSNRDRVGETQYF. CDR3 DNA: TGTGCCAGCAGCTCCAACCGGGACAGGGTGGGAGAGACCCAGTACTTC. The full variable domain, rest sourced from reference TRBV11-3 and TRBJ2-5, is EAGVVQSPRYKIIEKKQPVAFWCNPISGHNTLYWYLQNLGQGPELLIRYENEEAVDDSQLPKDRFSAERLKGVDSTLKIQPAELGDSAVYLCASSSNRDRVGETQYFGPGTRLLVL.

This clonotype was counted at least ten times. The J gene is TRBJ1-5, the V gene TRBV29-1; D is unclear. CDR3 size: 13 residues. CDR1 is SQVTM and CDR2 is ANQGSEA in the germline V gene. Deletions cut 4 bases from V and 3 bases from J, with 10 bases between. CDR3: CSVAVGYNQPQHF. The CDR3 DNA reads TGCAGCGTTGCCGTGGGGTACAATCAGCCCCAGCATTTT.

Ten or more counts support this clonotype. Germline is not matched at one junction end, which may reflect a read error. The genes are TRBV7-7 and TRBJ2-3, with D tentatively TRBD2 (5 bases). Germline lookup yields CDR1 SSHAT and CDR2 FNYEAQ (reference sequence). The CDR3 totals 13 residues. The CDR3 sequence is CASSLAPADTQYF. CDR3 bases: TGTGCTAGCAGCTTAGCGCCGGCAGATACGCAGTATTTT.

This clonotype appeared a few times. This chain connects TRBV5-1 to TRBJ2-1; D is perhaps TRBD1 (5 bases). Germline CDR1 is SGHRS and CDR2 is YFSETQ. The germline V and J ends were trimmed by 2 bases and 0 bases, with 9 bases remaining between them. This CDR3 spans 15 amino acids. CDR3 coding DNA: TGCGCCAGCAGCTTTGGCCAGGGCTCCTACAATGAGCAGTTCTTC. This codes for CASSFGQGSYNEQFF.

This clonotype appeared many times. In nucleotides, the CDR3 is TGTGCCAGTAATGACAGGGGTTATAGCAATCAGCCCCAGCATTTT. Translation gives CASNDRGYSNQPQHF. V and J are TRBV19 and TRBJ1-5, with TRBD1 matching 8 bases. Per the germline V gene, CDR1 is LNHDA and CDR2 is SQIVND (reference sequence). The V and J ends lost 7 bases and 0 bases, in that order; junction bases with no gene match: 5. This CDR3 spans 15 amino acids.

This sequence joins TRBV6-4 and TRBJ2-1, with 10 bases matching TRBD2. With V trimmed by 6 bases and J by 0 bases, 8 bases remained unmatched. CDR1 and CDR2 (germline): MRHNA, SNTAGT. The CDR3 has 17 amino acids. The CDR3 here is CASSTNPSGSSYNEQFF. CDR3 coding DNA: TGTGCCAGCAGCACAAACCCTAGCGGGAGCTCCTACAATGAGCAGTTCTTC.

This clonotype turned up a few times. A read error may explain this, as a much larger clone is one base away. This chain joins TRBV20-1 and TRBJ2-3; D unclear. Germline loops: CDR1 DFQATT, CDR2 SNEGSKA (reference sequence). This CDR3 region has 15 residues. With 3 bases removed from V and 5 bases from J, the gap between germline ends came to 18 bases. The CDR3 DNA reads TGCAGTGCTAGTCCCCCCAGCCGAGCTAAAGATACGCAGTATTTT. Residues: CSASPPSRAKDTQYF.

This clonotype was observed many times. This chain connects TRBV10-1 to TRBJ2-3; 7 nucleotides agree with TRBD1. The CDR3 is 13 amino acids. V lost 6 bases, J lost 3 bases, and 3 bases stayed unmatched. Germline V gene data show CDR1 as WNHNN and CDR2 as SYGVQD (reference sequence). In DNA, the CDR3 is TGCGCCAGCAGAGGGGGCTTGACAGATACGCAGTATTTT. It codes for CASRGGLTDTQYF.

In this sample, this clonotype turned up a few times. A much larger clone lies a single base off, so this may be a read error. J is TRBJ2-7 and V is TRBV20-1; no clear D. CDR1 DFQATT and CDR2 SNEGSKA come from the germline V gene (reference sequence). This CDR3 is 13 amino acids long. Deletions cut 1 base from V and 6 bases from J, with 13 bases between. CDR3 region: CSARGTYASEQYF. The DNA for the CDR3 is TGCAGTGCTAGAGGGACCTACGCCAGCGAGCAGTACTTC.

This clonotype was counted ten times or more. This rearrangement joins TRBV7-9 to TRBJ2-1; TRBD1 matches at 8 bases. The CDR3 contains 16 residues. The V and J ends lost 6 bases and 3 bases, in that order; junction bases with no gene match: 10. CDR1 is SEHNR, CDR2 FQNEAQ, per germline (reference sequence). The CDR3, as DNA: TGTGCCAGCAGTTACCAGGGGGCTGGCGGCTACAATGAGCAGTTCTTC. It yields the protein CASSYQGAGGYNEQFF.

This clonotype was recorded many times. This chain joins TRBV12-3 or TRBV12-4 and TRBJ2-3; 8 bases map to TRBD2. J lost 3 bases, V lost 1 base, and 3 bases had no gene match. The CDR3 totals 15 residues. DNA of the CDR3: TGTGCCAGCAGTTTAGTGGTAGCGGGAACAGATACGCAGTATTTT. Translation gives CASSLVVAGTDTQYF.

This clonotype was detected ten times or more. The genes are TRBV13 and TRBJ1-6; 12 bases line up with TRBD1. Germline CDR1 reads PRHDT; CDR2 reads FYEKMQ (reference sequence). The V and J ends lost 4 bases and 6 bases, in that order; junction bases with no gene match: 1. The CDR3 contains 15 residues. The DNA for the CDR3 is TGTGCCAGCAGCTGGGGACAGGGGGCTAATTCACCCCTCCACTTT. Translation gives CASSWGQGANSPLHF.

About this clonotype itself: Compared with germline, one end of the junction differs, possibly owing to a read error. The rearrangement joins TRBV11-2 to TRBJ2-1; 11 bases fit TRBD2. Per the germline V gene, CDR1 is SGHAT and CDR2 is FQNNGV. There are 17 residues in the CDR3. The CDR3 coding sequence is TGTGCCAGCAGCCCGGGACTAGCGGAAAGCTCCTACAATGGGCAGTTCTTC. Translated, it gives CASSPGLAESSYNGQFF.